This T cell receptor (beta chain) was identified in a study of cytomegalovirus exposure and HLA in healthy donors. Study details: Prior work identified around 120 million unique TCR beta sequences in 150 million to 200 million T cells. Study-level points and caveats: TCR beta V- and J-gene trimming, according to a later analysis, was linked to a missense DCLRE1C variant. In a later analysis, donors in an Asian-associated ancestry cluster reportedly had fewer N-insertions in productive TCRs than the cohort mean.

Each donor was nominally healthy when sampled (though unrecorded immune exposures were likely). The CDR3 consists of 18 residues. In germline, CDR1 is SGHTA, CDR2 FQGNSA. V shed 5 bases and J shed 0 bases, with 21 bases lying between them. It was with 60 Vbeta and 13 Jbeta primers that the PCR ran. Produced via immunoSEQ multiplex PCR; TCRdb's table is partial and in-frame only. The table includes 100,000 to 150,000 clones, 17% detected once. Only a few counts were recorded for this clone. Its target is unknown. Input material: PBMCs. This clonotype originated in a female donor in good health and CMV-seropositive. V and J are TRBV7-2 and TRBJ2-3; possible D gene TRBD2, 6 bases. CDR3 nucleotide sequence: TGTGCCAGCAGCCGAACAAGCCGACTAGAATCTAGCACAGATACGCAGTATTTT. Amino acid sequence: CASSRTSRLESSTDTQYF. The variable domain in full, with the rest retrieved from reference TRBV7-2 and TRBJ2-3, is GAGVSQSPSNKVTEKGKDVELRCDPISGHTALYWYRQSLGQGLEFLIYFQGNSAPDKSGLPSDRFSAERTGGSVSTLTIQRTQQEDSAVYLCASSRTSRLESSTDTQYFGPGTRLTVL.